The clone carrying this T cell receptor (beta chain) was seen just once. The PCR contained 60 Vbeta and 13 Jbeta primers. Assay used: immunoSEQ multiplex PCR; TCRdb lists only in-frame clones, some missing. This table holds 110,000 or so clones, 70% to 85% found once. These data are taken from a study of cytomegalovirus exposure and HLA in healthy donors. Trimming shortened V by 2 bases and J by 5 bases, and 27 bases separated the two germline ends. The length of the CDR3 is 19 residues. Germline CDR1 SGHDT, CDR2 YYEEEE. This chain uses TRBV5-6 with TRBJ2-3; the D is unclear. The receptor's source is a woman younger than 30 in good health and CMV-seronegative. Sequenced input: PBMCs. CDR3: CASSFSFGFFGQLQDTQYF. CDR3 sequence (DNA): TGTGCCAGCAGCTTTAGTTTTGGGTTTTTTGGGCAGCTTCAAGATACGCAGTATTTT.